The source of this T cell receptor (beta chain) is a study of blood T cell repertoires in COVID-19 (dated by TCRdb to about 2020). Background on the whole study: The collaborator samples originated in the United States, Italy and Spain and spanned the acute and convalescent phases of COVID-19. Where available, HLA class I and class II types were taken from metadata supplied by the sample provider and were not determined by assay-based typing. Subjects who had been exposed to COVID-19, were actively infected with it, or had recovered from it provided the deeply sampled blood TCRbeta repertoires that made up the dataset. Nearly every sample came with metadata listing a de-identified subject ID, COVID-19 status, age in years and sex. The material from the prospective study consisted of cDNA or gDNA derived from T cells, B-cell-depleted T cells, or PBMCs. The samples were drawn from the first 160 participants of the ongoing ImmuneRACE study and from 1,200 or so subjects provided by 6 global collaborators. A freely available public database, intended as a resource for researchers studying the immune response to SARS-CoV-2, is where the repertoires were released.

Summary of the overall study and its limitations: The amount of clinical and demographic metadata varied by source and participant and was provided uncurated.

A note on this clone: Its target antigen remains unknown. The record has no base qualities; no much larger clone is one base away.

The immunoSEQ Assay, a bias-controlled multiplex PCR, was used to amplify TCRbeta CDR3 regions from genomic DNA. Processing in the source paper ran as follows. The number of nucleated cells in each sample was estimated from the amplification of reference gene primers within the assay. To quantify the absolute abundance of each unique TCRbeta CDR3 rearrangement, sequence reads were collapsed and filtered. Productive Simpson clonality was computed per sample as the square root of Simpson's diversity index over productive rearrangements. TCRdb mirrors the immuneACCESS table, restricted to in-frame sequences. Some clones are absent from its copies; in checked studies, under half trace to an unresolved V gene, and the reason for the others is unknown. That table gives V, J and clone size, and the DNA gave D and trimming. Present in this sample are around 250,000 clones, approximately 89% of which were seen just once. The leading ten clones occupy roughly 5% of the sample.

A second Seattle source provided samples from volunteer blood donors who had recovered from COVID-19. Collaborating institutions collected whole blood in K2EDTA tubes following their own protocols. For TCRbeta analysis, collaborators shipped samples as frozen whole blood, isolated PBMCs, or DNA extracted from either of those sample types. Trimming removed 4 bases from V and 0 bases from J; the gene matches leave 3 bases unexplained. The CDR3 starts with the cysteine, ends with the phenylalanine, and has 14 residues. Kept here is only the CDR3 DNA, which spans 42 bases and is read in frame from base 1. From a lookup of the germline V gene, CDR1 and CDR2 are SGHRS and YFSETQ.

This sequence uses TRBV5-1 and TRBJ1-1, and 7 junctional nucleotides match TRBD1. The sequenced sample was peripheral blood. This clonotype was sampled from a woman in her thirties or forties who had recovered from COVID-19. The sequenced DNA is TGCGCCAGCAGCCCGGGACAGATGAACACTGAAGCTTTCTTT. Its protein reads: CASSPGQMNTEAFF.